This T cell receptor (beta chain) was retrieved from a study of Ad26.COV2.S vaccination and SARS-CoV-2 variants. Findings and caveats of the study: Analytic work on TCR breadth and depth might have understated the full extent of total T cell responses.

The repertoire was sequenced with immunoSEQ multiplex PCR; TCRdb's copy has only in-frame clones and lacks some. The sample yields about 98,000 clones, about 78% seen once. From germline, CDR1 is SGHDT and CDR2 YYEEEE. Unmatched junction bases numbered 4, after V lost 4 bases and J lost 0 bases. This CDR3 is built from 17 residues. For this clone: The antigen is undetermined.

The chain employs TRBV5-6 and TRBJ1-4, with 12 bases identical to TRBD1. The material was peripheral blood, obtained after recovery from COVID-19. The clonotype originates from a human donor who had recovered from COVID-19. The CDR3 is CASSMGQGASTNEKLFF. CDR3 bases: TGTGCCAGCAGCATGGGACAGGGGGCATCAACTAATGAAAAACTGTTTTTT.